This T cell receptor (beta chain) was retrieved from a study of shared clonotypes between healthy human individuals. Here immunoSEQ multiplex PCR was the method, and the copy in TCRdb shows in-frame clones only, minus some. Among roughly 2 million clones listed, nearly 97% were seen once. V gave up 8 bases and J gave up 4 bases; unmatched junction bases: 5. The CDR3 is 14 amino acids. Germline V CDR1 and CDR2: KGHSH, LQKENI. The sample was naive CD4+ T cells sorted from blood. Subset in this sample: CD45RA+ positively selected. The chain couples TRBV18 to TRBJ2-1, with 10 nucleotides matching TRBD2. The TCR sequence derives from a man younger than 30 in good health. The CDR3 spells CASTLAGIYNEQFF. In nucleotides, the CDR3 is TGTGCCAGCACACTAGCGGGAATTTACAATGAGCAGTTCTTC.